The present TCR beta chain was sequenced within a study of blood T cell repertoires in COVID-19. Study-level background: Both acute and convalescent COVID-19 samples were obtained from the United States, Italy and Spain.

Everyone who took part was roughly 18 to 95 years old, and they came from some 23 US areas. Recovery among Cohort 3 donors was established by two negative PCRs, clearance, or symptom resolution. The CDR3 runs to 14 residues. V was pared by 8 bases and J by 2 bases, with 1 base of the junction left unmatched. Germline CDR1 is SNHLY and CDR2 is FYNNEI. This clone turned up a few times. In the original workflow: Counts of nucleated cells, estimated from reference gene primer amplification, were obtained. TCRdb's table, derived via immunoSEQ multiplex PCR, lists solely in-frame clones and lacks some. That table furnishes V, J and clone size, whereas the DNA furnished D and trimming. The sample lists around 450,000 clones, 90% occurring once.

This TCR was recovered from a young man who had recovered from COVID-19. V is TRBV2 and J is TRBJ2-3; 13 nucleotides agree with TRBD2. Specimen: PBMCs or T cells enriched from blood (not recorded which). The chain's CDR3 is CASGLAGVTDTQYF. The CDR3 region has the DNA TGTGCCAGCGGACTAGCGGGGGTCACAGATACGCAGTATTTT.